This T cell receptor beta chain was documented in a study of post-analysis software for immune sequencing data. General observations from the study: Samples from a shared batch, those prepared together, strongly co-clustered by F measure. With TRBV5-6, TRBV5-1 and TRBV20-1 included, several TRBV segments were more frequent in patients than in controls. Versus controls, multiple sclerosis patients showed significantly lower diversity (normalized Chao1).

This clonotype showed up just a few times. The antigen is unknown. Unique molecular identifiers were carried by the TCR beta cDNA libraries. The authors obtained 540,000 or so cDNA molecules from approximately 1 to 10 million T cells. TCRdb called the PCR reads again in MiXCR, with one record for every CDR3 protein. The sample carries approximately 350,000 distinct CDR3 sequences, roughly 36% recorded once. The V gene's germline CDR1 is ENHRY and CDR2 SYGVKD. V was trimmed by 0 bases and J by 5 bases, leaving 1 base between them. CDR3 length equals 11 residues. The V call is TRBV10-3, the J call TRBJ1-2; D not resolved. This sequence was found in a girl aged 10-17 years with multiple sclerosis. Sequencing was performed on blood. In DNA form, the CDR3 reads TGTGCCATCAGTGAGTCATATGGCTACACCTTC. It translates to CAISESYGYTF.